The 26 T cell receptor beta chains reported below all come from one sample, sequenced in a study of cytomegalovirus exposure and HLA in healthy donors. The PCR used 60 Vbeta and 13 Jbeta primers. Repertoires were generated with immunoSEQ multiplex PCR, while TCRdb's copy carries only in-frame clones and drops some. This sample contains about 150,000 clones. The source material was PBMCs. These receptors were obtained from a woman aged 45 to 65 in good health and CMV-seronegative.

The chain links TRBV13 to TRBJ1-1, with 7 bases fitting TRBD1. CDR3 length: 15 amino acids. With V trimmed by 5 bases and J by 1 base, 7 bases remained unmatched. Germline V CDR1 and CDR2: PRHDT, FYEKMQ (reference sequence). DNA for the CDR3: TGTGCCAGCAGCCTACAGGGGTTGAGGAACACTGAAGCTTTCTTT. Translation gives CASSLQGLRNTEAFF.

CDR3 loop: CASSQASGSADTQYF. The CDR3 DNA is TGTGCCAGCAGCCAAGCTAGCGGGAGTGCAGATACGCAGTATTTT. This chain links TRBV4-2 with TRBJ2-3; TRBD2 matches at 10 bases. This CDR3 contains 15 residues. CDR1 is LGHNA, CDR2 YNFKEQ, per germline. V dropped 1 base and J dropped 4; count of bases not matched to a gene: 2.

The gene calls are TRBV5-1 and TRBJ1-3; no clear D gene. Per germline, CDR1 SGHRS and CDR2 YFSETQ. The CDR3 contains 18 residues. V lost 2 bases to trimming and J lost 0 bases, with 18 bases between them. CDR3 in amino acids: CASSFGGPANRSGNTIYF. The CDR3, as DNA: TGCGCCAGCAGCTTTGGCGGGCCGGCAAACCGCTCTGGAAACACCATATATTTT.

The CDR3 DNA sequence: TGTGCCAGCAGCTTACTAACGGGGAACAATGAGCAGTTCTTC. This sequence encodes CASSLLTGNNEQFF. The chain links TRBV11-2 to TRBJ2-1; maybe TRBD2 (5 bases). The V and J ends lost 2 bases and 5 bases respectively, with 10 bases between them. CDR3 length equals 14 residues. Germline CDR1 is SGHAT and CDR2 is FQNNGV.

V and J are TRBV19 and TRBJ1-4; the match to TRBD1 covers 7 bases. Germline V gene lookup returns CDR1 LNHDA and CDR2 SQIVND (reference sequence). V shed 7 bases, J shed 7 bases, and the junction held 9 bases outside the gene matches. This CDR3 contains 14 residues. The CDR3 nucleotides read TGTGCCAGTAATAAACAGGGGAAGAGTGAAAAACTGTTTTTT. Encoded protein: CASNKQGKSEKLFF.

The chain links TRBV4-2 to TRBJ2-3; 9 bases map to TRBD2. J gave up 4 bases and V 4 bases, and 15 bases lay outside the gene matches. The CDR3 sequence is 18 residues long. Germline CDR1 LGHNA, CDR2 YNFKEQ. CDR3 nucleotides: TGTGCCAGCAGCCGCCAATTGGGGGTAGCGGGGGACCCAGATACGCAGTATTTT. This codes for CASSRQLGVAGDPDTQYF.

The rearrangement uses TRBV12-5 and TRBJ1-5; weak D call: TRBD1 (5 bases). The CDR3 extends over 15 amino acids. CDR1 is LGHNT and CDR2 is FRNRAP in the germline V gene. The V end was cut by 2 bases, the J end by 3 bases, with 11 bases between. CDR3 protein: CASGLLDSYNQPQHF. Written as DNA, the CDR3 is TGTGCTAGTGGTTTGCTCGACAGCTACAATCAGCCCCAGCATTTT.

The chain uses TRBV6-6 and TRBJ1-1; D may be TRBD1 (5 bases). Germline V gene lookup returns CDR1 MNHNY and CDR2 SVGAGI (reference sequence). V shed 4 bases and J shed 7 bases, with 13 bases lying between them. The CDR3 is 13 residues long. CDR3 in amino acids: CASSSGGRSEAFF. CDR3 DNA: TGTGCCAGCAGTTCGGGGGGGAGGAGTGAAGCTTTCTTT.

The rearrangement uses TRBV7-2 and TRBJ2-7; the match to TRBD1 covers 7 bases. Germline CDR1 reads SGHTA; CDR2 reads FQGNSA. J lost 7 bases, V lost 5 bases, and 11 bases had no gene match. The CDR3 runs 14 residues. The CDR3 coding sequence is TGTGCCAGCAGCGCGAGAGGGGACAGCTCAGAGCAGTACTTC. It specifies CASSARGDSSEQYF.

The chain carries TRBV7-3 and TRBJ2-2; D call uncertain. The CDR3 contains 13 residues. V was shortened by 4 bases and J by 2 bases, with 5 bases between the two germline ends. Germline V gene sequence: CDR1 SGHTA, CDR2 FQGTGA. DNA for the CDR3: TGTGCCAGCAGCTCCCCTAACACCGGGGAGCTGTTTTTT. It translates to CASSSPNTGELFF.

The chain combines TRBV7-2 with TRBJ1-3, with TRBD1 matching over 7 bases. V was pared by 2 bases and J by 0 bases, with 1 base of the junction left unmatched. The CDR3 is 15 amino acids. Looked up from germline, CDR1 is SGHTA and CDR2 is FQGNSA. CDR3 residues: CASSLQGGSGNTIYF. CDR3 nucleotides: TGTGCCAGCAGCTTACAGGGGGGCTCTGGAAACACCATATATTTT.

The chain carries TRBV19 and TRBJ1-5, with no clear D. V dropped 7 bases and J dropped 3 bases, with 16 bases sitting between them. The germline V gene encodes CDR1 LNHDA and CDR2 SQIVND (reference sequence). The CDR3 runs 15 residues. CDR3 region: CASNPSGGPNQPQHF. The CDR3 bases are TGTGCCAGTAACCCCTCGGGAGGGCCCAATCAGCCCCAGCATTTT.

The gene calls are TRBV6-5 and TRBJ2-7; D ambiguous. Deletions cut 6 bases from V and 4 bases from J, with 13 bases between. Germline loops: CDR1 MNHEY, CDR2 SVGAGI. This CDR3 contains 13 residues. The CDR3 sequence: CASRSPPSYEQYF. CDR3 nucleotides: TGTGCCAGCAGATCCCCCCCTAGTTACGAGCAGTACTTC.

The J gene is TRBJ1-2, the V gene TRBV7-8, with 8 nucleotides matching TRBD1. Germline V gene lookup returns CDR1 SGHVS and CDR2 FQNEAQ. V dropped 4 bases and J dropped 3; count of bases not matched to a gene: 1. The CDR3 is made up of 13 amino acids. CDR3 nucleotide sequence: TGTGCCAGCAGCTCGACAGGGGACTATGGCTACACCTTC. Its translation is CASSSTGDYGYTF. The whole variable domain, filled in from reference TRBV7-8 and TRBJ1-2, reads GAGVSQSPRYKVAKRGQDVALRCDPISGHVSLFWYQQALGQGPEFLTYFQNEAQLDKSGLPSDRFFAERPEGSVSTLKIQRTQQEDSAVYLCASSSTGDYGYTFGSGTRLTVV.

This chain joins TRBV30 and TRBJ2-3; no reliable D call. V gave up 5 bases and J gave up 0 bases, with 6 bases separating them. There are 12 residues in the CDR3. CDR1 is GTSNPN, CDR2 SVGIG, per germline (reference sequence). In nucleotides, the CDR3 is TGTGCCTGGTCCTTCAGCACAGATACGCAGTATTTT. This gives the protein CAWSFSTDTQYF.

The chain couples TRBV28 to TRBJ1-3; no firm D call. Germline V gene lookup returns CDR1 MDHEN and CDR2 SYDVKM. V lost 5 bases and J 0 bases, leaving 14 bases between the germline ends. The CDR3 is 16 amino acids. The chain's CDR3 is CASSPGSTSSGNTIYF. The CDR3 nucleotides read TGTGCCAGCAGTCCCGGTAGTACTTCCTCTGGAAACACCATATATTTT. The variable domain in full, with the rest retrieved from reference TRBV28 and TRBJ1-3, is DVKVTQSSRYLVKRTGEKVFLECVQDMDHENMFWYRQDPGLGLRLIYFSYDVKMKEKGDIPEGYSVSREKKERFSLILESASTNQTSMYLCASSPGSTSSGNTIYFGEGSWLTVV.

This chain connects TRBV19 to TRBJ1-2; D gene ambiguous. Germline lookup yields CDR1 LNHDA and CDR2 SQIVND (reference sequence). The CDR3 is 13 residues long. V was cut by 7 bases and J by 0 bases, with 9 bases left in between. The CDR3 protein is CASKFGANYGYTF. The CDR3 bases are TGTGCCAGTAAGTTCGGGGCTAACTATGGCTACACCTTC.

This chain uses TRBV6-1 with TRBJ1-5, with D possibly TRBD1 on 6 matching bases. Trimming shortened V by 7 bases and J by 9 bases, and 13 bases separated the two germline ends. Looked up from germline, CDR1 is MNHNS and CDR2 is SASEGT. The CDR3 contains 12 residues. The CDR3 DNA sequence: TGTGCCAGCAATACTCAGGGGTGGCCCCAGCATTTT. This gives the protein CASNTQGWPQHF.

Turning to this clone: It is unclear where the CDR3 begins or ends on the DNA, so no DNA is shown, and the CDR3 is as TCRdb lists it. The chain recombines TRBV30 with TRBJ2-1; TRBD2 is the table's D call, not checked against the DNA. The CDR3 is 11 residues long, counting both termini. CDR1 is GTSNPN and CDR2 is SVGIG in the germline V gene (reference sequence). CDR3 region: CAWGSGTSRFF.

The chain couples TRBV28 to TRBJ2-2; unclear D gene. Trimming pared 7 bases from V and 10 bases from J, leaving 13 bases between. Germline V gene data show CDR1 as MDHEN and CDR2 as SYDVKM. The CDR3 runs 12 residues. The CDR3 DNA reads TGTGCCAGCAATTCGGTTCAGGAGGAGCTGTTTTTT. Residues: CASNSVQEELFF.

This chain uses TRBV5-1 with TRBJ2-1; D not resolved. V lost 4 bases and J 10 bases, leaving 12 bases between the germline ends. The CDR3 is 12 amino acids. Germline values: CDR1 SGHRS, CDR2 YFSETQ. The CDR3 bases are TGCGCCAGCAGCGTGGACCTATACGAGCAGTTCTTC. Translation gives CASSVDLYEQFF. The full variable domain, in which reference TRBV5-1 and TRBJ2-1 provide the parts outside the CDR3, is KAGVTQTPRYLIKTRGQQVTLSCSPISGHRSVSWYQQTPGQGLQFLFEYFSETQRNKGNFPGRFSGRQFSNSRSEMNVSTLELGDSALYLCASSVDLYEQFFGPGTRLTVL.

The chain employs TRBV19 and TRBJ1-5; D gene ambiguous. The CDR3 is made up of 11 amino acids. Per germline, CDR1 LNHDA and CDR2 SQIVND (reference sequence). Deletions cut 9 bases from V and 6 bases from J, with 9 bases between. The chain's CDR3 is CARKGGQPQHF. Written as DNA, the CDR3 is TGTGCCAGGAAGGGAGGTCAGCCCCAGCATTTT.

The chain recombines TRBV6-5 with TRBJ1-5, with 8 bases aligning to TRBD1. Per the germline V gene, CDR1 is MNHEY and CDR2 is SVGAGI. The CDR3 covers 13 residues. J gave up 7 bases and V 7 bases, and 6 bases lay outside the gene matches. The CDR3 here is CASTGQVGQPQHF. The CDR3 DNA reads TGTGCCAGCACGGGACAGGTCGGCCAGCCCCAGCATTTT.

V and J are TRBV19 and TRBJ1-1; 9 bases agree with TRBD1. The CDR3 has 17 residues. Germline lookup yields CDR1 LNHDA and CDR2 SQIVND (reference sequence). With 6 bases clipped from V and 0 bases from J, the junction kept 11 bases outside the gene matches. CDR3 DNA: TGTGCCAGTAGATACAGGGGGACAGGGTCAATGAACACTGAAGCTTTCTTT. Its protein product is CASRYRGTGSMNTEAFF.

The chain is built from TRBV28 and TRBJ2-1, with D perhaps TRBD2 (5 bases). V gave up 4 bases and J gave up 12 bases, with 19 bases separating them. The germline gives CDR1 MDHEN, CDR2 SYDVKM. The CDR3 sequence is 14 residues long. CDR3: CASSSVRLYLVQFF. Written as DNA, the CDR3 is TGTGCCAGCAGTTCGGTCAGACTATACCTGGTGCAGTTCTTC.

This rearrangement joins TRBV28 to TRBJ1-5; TRBD1 matches at 7 bases. The germline V gene encodes CDR1 MDHEN and CDR2 SYDVKM. The CDR3 spans 14 residues. With 1 base clipped from V and 7 bases from J, the junction kept 4 bases outside the gene matches. The CDR3, as DNA: TGTGCCAGCAGTTTATCCCAGGGGGGACAGCCCCAGCATTTT. It yields the protein CASSLSQGGQPQHF. The complete variable domain, with remaining parts taken from reference TRBV28 and TRBJ1-5, reads DVKVTQSSRYLVKRTGEKVFLECVQDMDHENMFWYRQDPGLGLRLIYFSYDVKMKEKGDIPEGYSVSREKKERFSLILESASTNQTSMYLCASSLSQGGQPQHFGDGTRLSIL.